This is a list of T cell receptor beta chains from one sample in a study of blood T cell repertoires in COVID-19. Clones were sequenced by immunoSEQ multiplex PCR, and TCRdb holds only the in-frame ones, with some missing. The sample holds 88,000 or so clones; about four fifths are singletons and the top ten take 24%. Sequencing input: peripheral blood. Every receptor here comes from a human donor in a cohort sampled during active COVID-19. Both conserved end residues are part of each CDR3. Each record gives: J gene, D gene, V gene, clone size, CDR3 DNA, CDR3 protein. A D gene is named only where the DNA matches it firmly. Clone size appears in some rows only: once, few, many, or a class for an expanded clone.

J gene: TRBJ1-5; D gene: NA; V gene: TRBV6-5; clone size: NA; CDR3 DNA: TGTGCCAGTCAAAGGGGTCAGCCGTATCAGCCCCAGCATTTT; CDR3 protein: CASQRGQPYQPQHF
J gene: TRBJ2-6; D gene: TRBD1; V gene: TRBV7-2; clone size: few; CDR3 DNA: TGTGCCAGCAGCATATCGGACAGGGCTGGGGCCAACGTCCTGACTTTC; CDR3 protein: CASSISDRAGANVLTF
J gene: TRBJ2-5; D gene: TRBD1; V gene: TRBV6-2/TRBV6-3; clone size: NA; CDR3 DNA: TGTGCCAGCAGTTATGCAGGGGGCAGGGGCCAGTACTTC; CDR3 protein: CASSYAGGRGQYF
J gene: TRBJ2-1; D gene: NA; V gene: TRBV5-1; clone size: NA; CDR3 DNA: TGCGCCAGCAGCCTCATTGGGGGCGTCTCCTACAATGAGCAGTTCTTC; CDR3 protein: CASSLIGGVSYNEQFF
J gene: TRBJ2-3; D gene: NA; V gene: TRBV5-1; clone size: NA; CDR3 DNA: TGCGCCAGCAGCCGACAGTCCGCTCGAACAGATACGCAGTATTTT; CDR3 protein: CASSRQSARTDTQYF
J gene: TRBJ1-5; D gene: TRBD1; V gene: TRBV18; clone size: NA; CDR3 DNA: TGTGCCAGCTCACCAGGAGTGACAGGGGTTGTGCAGCCCCAGCATTTT; CDR3 protein: CASSPGVTGVVQPQHF
J gene: TRBJ2-7; D gene: NA; V gene: TRBV11-2; clone size: NA; CDR3 DNA: TGTGCCAGCAGCTTAGAGGTGACTAGGGCCTACGAGCAGTACTTC; CDR3 protein: CASSLEVTRAYEQYF
J gene: TRBJ2-3; D gene: NA; V gene: TRBV28; clone size: NA; CDR3 DNA: TGTGCCAGCAGTCTAAAGGGGGGGGTGCAGTATTTT; CDR3 protein: CASSLKGGVQYF
J gene: TRBJ1-2; D gene: NA; V gene: TRBV12-1; clone size: NA; CDR3 DNA: TGTGCCAGCAGACCATCTGGAGGTGCTAACTATGGCTACACCTTC; CDR3 protein: CASRPSGGANYGYTF
J gene: TRBJ2-7; D gene: TRBD2; V gene: TRBV2; clone size: once; CDR3 DNA: TGTGCCAGCAGCGGGGGGGCGGGAGGAACTTACGAGCAGTACTTC; CDR3 protein: CASSGGAGGTYEQYF
J gene: TRBJ1-5; D gene: TRBD1; V gene: TRBV19; clone size: few; CDR3 DNA: TGTGCCAGTAGTATAGTCGGGGACAGGATAAATCAGCCCCAGCATTTT; CDR3 protein: CASSIVGDRINQPQHF
J gene: TRBJ2-7; D gene: NA; V gene: TRBV7-9; clone size: NA; CDR3 DNA: TGTGCCAGCAGCCCCCCTTTGAGGAGCTCCTACGAGCAGTACTTC; CDR3 protein: CASSPPLRSSYEQYF
J gene: TRBJ2-3; D gene: TRBD2; V gene: TRBV6-5; clone size: NA; CDR3 DNA: TGTGCCAGCCGGACTAGCGGCACAGATACGCAGTATTTT; CDR3 protein: CASRTSGTDTQYF
J gene: TRBJ2-3; D gene: TRBD2; V gene: TRBV7-9; clone size: NA; CDR3 DNA: TGTGCCAGCAGCACAATAAGACCGACTAGCGGGAGTGGAACAGATACGCAGTATTTT; CDR3 protein: CASSTIRPTSGSGTDTQYF
J gene: TRBJ2-7; D gene: TRBD1; V gene: TRBV6-4; clone size: few; CDR3 DNA: TGTGCCAGCACAACGGGACAGTCCTACGAGCAGTACTTC; CDR3 protein: CASTTGQSYEQYF
J gene: TRBJ2-5; D gene: TRBD2; V gene: TRBV4-2; clone size: NA; CDR3 DNA: TGTGCCAGCAGTCCGAATGGACTAGCGGGAGGTGAGACCCAGTACTTC; CDR3 protein: CASSPNGLAGGETQYF
J gene: TRBJ2-5; D gene: NA; V gene: TRBV11-1; clone size: NA; CDR3 DNA: TGTGCCAGCAGCGACATACAGGGCACAGAGACCCAGTACTTC; CDR3 protein: CASSDIQGTETQYF
J gene: TRBJ2-7; D gene: TRBD2; V gene: TRBV5-5; clone size: NA; CDR3 DNA: TGTGCCAGCAGCTTTAGCGGCGGGGAGGGGTACGAGCAGTACTTC; CDR3 protein: CASSFSGGEGYEQYF
J gene: TRBJ2-7; D gene: TRBD1; V gene: TRBV4-2; clone size: NA; CDR3 DNA: TGTGCCAGCAGCCAAGGACAGGGGGCCGCCTACGAGCAGTACTTC; CDR3 protein: CASSQGQGAAYEQYF
J gene: TRBJ1-2; D gene: NA; V gene: TRBV7-8; clone size: NA; CDR3 DNA: TGTGCCAGCAGCTTAGTGGGCAGCTTCTATGGCTACACCTTC; CDR3 protein: CASSLVGSFYGYTF
J gene: TRBJ2-1; D gene: TRBD1; V gene: TRBV9; clone size: NA; CDR3 DNA: TGTGCCAGCAGCGCGACAGGGGACTCCTACAATGAGCAGTTCTTC; CDR3 protein: CASSATGDSYNEQFF
J gene: TRBJ2-3; D gene: NA; V gene: TRBV24-1; clone size: NA; CDR3 DNA: TGTGCCACCAGTGACACCCCCCTAGCGAGAAGCACAGATACGCAGTATTTT; CDR3 protein: CATSDTPLARSTDTQYF
J gene: TRBJ2-3; D gene: TRBD2; V gene: TRBV19; clone size: once; CDR3 DNA: TGTGCCACCAAGAGACTAGCGGGAGCAGATACGCAGTATTTT; CDR3 protein: CATKRLAGADTQYF
J gene: TRBJ2-6; D gene: NA; V gene: TRBV27; clone size: once; CDR3 DNA: TGTGCCAGCAGTGCCCGGGACTTCAACGTCCTGACTTTC; CDR3 protein: CASSARDFNVLTF
J gene: TRBJ1-2; D gene: NA; V gene: TRBV7-8; clone size: NA; CDR3 DNA: TGTGCCAGCAGCCGCGGACAAATCTATGGCTACACCTTC; CDR3 protein: CASSRGQIYGYTF
J gene: TRBJ1-5; D gene: TRBD1; V gene: TRBV4-2; clone size: once; CDR3 DNA: TGTGCCAGCAGCCAAGTTTCAGGGGGCGATCAGCCCCAGCATTTT; CDR3 protein: CASSQVSGGDQPQHF
J gene: TRBJ2-3; D gene: TRBD2; V gene: TRBV18; clone size: NA; CDR3 DNA: TGTGCCAGCTCACCTTCGGGAGGGTCTCCAGATACGCAGTATTTT; CDR3 protein: CASSPSGGSPDTQYF
J gene: TRBJ1-1; D gene: NA; V gene: TRBV7-9; clone size: NA; CDR3 DNA: TGTGCCAGCAGCTTAAGGGGGGAAGCTTTCTTT; CDR3 protein: CASSLRGEAFF
J gene: TRBJ1-2; D gene: TRBD1; V gene: TRBV6-2/TRBV6-3; clone size: NA; CDR3 DNA: TGTGCCAGCAGATACGGACAGGTCGATGGCTACACCTTC; CDR3 protein: CASRYGQVDGYTF
J gene: TRBJ2-3; D gene: TRBD1; V gene: TRBV4-1; clone size: NA; CDR3 DNA: TGCGCCAGCAGCCAAGGGGACAGGGATTCAGATACGCAGTATTTT; CDR3 protein: CASSQGDRDSDTQYF
J gene: TRBJ2-1; D gene: TRBD2; V gene: TRBV11-3; clone size: NA; CDR3 DNA: TGTGCCAGCAGCTTGGGACTAGCGGGATTCGATGAGCAGTTCTTC; CDR3 protein: CASSLGLAGFDEQFF
J gene: TRBJ2-1; D gene: TRBD2; V gene: TRBV5-4; clone size: NA; CDR3 DNA: TGTGCCAGCAGCCGTAACCCTTTAGCGGGAGGTCTCAATGAGCAGTTCTTC; CDR3 protein: CASSRNPLAGGLNEQFF
J gene: TRBJ1-2; D gene: NA; V gene: TRBV5-1; clone size: NA; CDR3 DNA: TGCGCCAGCAGCACCGAATACAGGGACTATGGCTACACCTTC; CDR3 protein: CASSTEYRDYGYTF
J gene: TRBJ2-3; D gene: TRBD1; V gene: TRBV28; clone size: NA; CDR3 DNA: TGTGCCAGCAGTTCCGGGGGTCAGGGGGCAACGGATACGCAGTATTTT; CDR3 protein: CASSSGGQGATDTQYF
J gene: TRBJ2-3; D gene: TRBD2; V gene: TRBV9; clone size: NA; CDR3 DNA: TGTGCCAGCAGCGTATTATCGGGAGGCCCAGATACGCAGTATTTT; CDR3 protein: CASSVLSGGPDTQYF
J gene: TRBJ1-5; D gene: NA; V gene: TRBV27; clone size: NA; CDR3 DNA: TGTGCCAGCAGTTTAACGGGAGGAGAACCTCAGCCCCAGCATTTT; CDR3 protein: CASSLTGGEPQPQHF
J gene: TRBJ2-5; D gene: TRBD2; V gene: TRBV3-1/TRBV3-2; clone size: once; CDR3 DNA: TGTGCCAGCAGCCGCGGACTAGCGGGAGTTGGAGAGACCCAGTACTTC; CDR3 protein: CASSRGLAGVGETQYF
J gene: TRBJ2-7; D gene: NA; V gene: TRBV9; clone size: NA; CDR3 DNA: TGTGCCAGCAGCTCAGGACACCCCTACGAGCAGTACTTC; CDR3 protein: CASSSGHPYEQYF
J gene: TRBJ1-1; D gene: NA; V gene: TRBV3-1/TRBV3-2; clone size: NA; CDR3 DNA: TGTGCCAGCAGCCCAAGGGGGGGCTCGACTGAAGCTTTCTTT; CDR3 protein: CASSPRGGSTEAFF
J gene: TRBJ2-1; D gene: TRBD2; V gene: TRBV15; clone size: NA; CDR3 DNA: TGTGCCACCAGCAGACTCCTAGCGGGAATCTATGAGCAGTTCTTC; CDR3 protein: CATSRLLAGIYEQFF
J gene: TRBJ2-1; D gene: NA; V gene: TRBV4-3; clone size: NA; CDR3 DNA: TGCGCCAGCAGCCAAGGTTCGGCGGATAGATACAATGAGCAGTTCTTC; CDR3 protein: CASSQGSADRYNEQFF
J gene: TRBJ2-3; D gene: NA; V gene: TRBV4-2; clone size: NA; CDR3 DNA: TGTGCCAGCAGCCAACGAGACACTAGGACAGATACGCAGTATTTT; CDR3 protein: CASSQRDTRTDTQYF
J gene: TRBJ2-1; D gene: TRBD2; V gene: TRBV5-5; clone size: few; CDR3 DNA: TGTGCCAGCAGCTTGGCGCTGACTAGCGGGACCAATGAGCAGTTCTTC; CDR3 protein: CASSLALTSGTNEQFF
J gene: TRBJ2-3; D gene: NA; V gene: TRBV24-1; clone size: NA; CDR3 DNA: TGTGCCACCAGTGATTTCAGGAGCCGAGGGAAAGATACGCAGTATTTT; CDR3 protein: CATSDFRSRGKDTQYF
J gene: TRBJ2-2; D gene: TRBD2; V gene: TRBV7-6; clone size: few; CDR3 DNA: TGTGCCAGCAGCGCCCTAGCGGGAGGTACCGGGGAGCTGTTTTTT; CDR3 protein: CASSALAGGTGELFF
J gene: TRBJ1-4; D gene: TRBD1; V gene: TRBV6-5; clone size: NA; CDR3 DNA: TGTGCCAGCAGTATGACAGGGGATAATGAAAAACTGTTTTTT; CDR3 protein: CASSMTGDNEKLFF
J gene: TRBJ1-2; D gene: TRBD1; V gene: TRBV7-8; clone size: NA; CDR3 DNA: TGTGCCAGCAGCACCGGACTAGGACAGGGGGACTATGGCTACACCTTC; CDR3 protein: CASSTGLGQGDYGYTF